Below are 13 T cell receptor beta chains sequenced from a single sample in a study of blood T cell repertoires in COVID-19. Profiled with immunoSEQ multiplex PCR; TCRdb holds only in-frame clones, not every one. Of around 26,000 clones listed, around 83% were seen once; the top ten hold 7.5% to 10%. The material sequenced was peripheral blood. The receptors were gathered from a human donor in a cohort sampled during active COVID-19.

The CDR3 bases are TGTGCCAGTATTCGCAGGGGCTACACCGGGGAGCTGTTTTTT. This translates into CASIRRGYTGELFF. This chain uses TRBV19 with TRBJ2-2; D may be TRBD1 (6 bases). The CDR3 has 14 residues. V was shortened by 7 bases and J by 3 bases, with 12 bases between the two germline ends. CDR1 is LNHDA and CDR2 is SQIVND in the germline V gene (reference sequence).

This chain's CDR3 is CASTNGVYEQYF. In DNA form, the CDR3 reads TGTGCCAGCACCAACGGGGTCTACGAGCAGTACTTC. The chain links TRBV4-2 to TRBJ2-7; possibly TRBD2 for D (5 bases). Trimming shortened V by 7 bases and J by 3 bases, and 10 bases separated the two germline ends. The CDR3 contains 12 residues. The germline V gene encodes CDR1 LGHNA and CDR2 YNFKEQ.

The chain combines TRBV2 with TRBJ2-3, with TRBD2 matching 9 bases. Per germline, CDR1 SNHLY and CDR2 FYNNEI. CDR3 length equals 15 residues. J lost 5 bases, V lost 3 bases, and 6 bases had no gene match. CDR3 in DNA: TGTGCCAGCAGTGATATGGCGGGGGGGCGAGATACGCAGTATTTT. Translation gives CASSDMAGGRDTQYF. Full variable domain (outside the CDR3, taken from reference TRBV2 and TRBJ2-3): EPEVTQTPSHQVTQMGQEVILRCVPISNHLYFYWYRQILGQKVEFLVSFYNNEISEKSEIFDDQFSVERPDGSNFTLKIRSTKLEDSAMYFCASSDMAGGRDTQYFGPGTRLTVL.

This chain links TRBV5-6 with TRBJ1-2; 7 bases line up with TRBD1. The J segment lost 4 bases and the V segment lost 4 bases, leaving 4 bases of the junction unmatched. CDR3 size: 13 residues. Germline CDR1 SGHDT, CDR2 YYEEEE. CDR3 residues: CASSTTGAYGYTF. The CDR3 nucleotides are TGTGCCAGCAGCACTACAGGGGCCTATGGCTACACCTTC.

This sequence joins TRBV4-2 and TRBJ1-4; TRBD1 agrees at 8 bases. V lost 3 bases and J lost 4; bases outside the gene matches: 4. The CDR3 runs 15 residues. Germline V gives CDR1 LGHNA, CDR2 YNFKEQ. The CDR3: CASSQEGQVNEKLFF. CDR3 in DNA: TGTGCCAGCAGCCAGGAGGGACAGGTTAATGAAAAACTGTTTTTT.

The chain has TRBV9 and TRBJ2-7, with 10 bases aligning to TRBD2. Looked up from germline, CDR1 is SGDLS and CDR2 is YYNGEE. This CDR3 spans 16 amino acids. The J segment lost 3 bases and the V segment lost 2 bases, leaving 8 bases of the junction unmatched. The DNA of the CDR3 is TGTGCCAGCAGCGTGAGCGGGAGGGCCTCGGACTACGAGCAGTACTTC. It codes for CASSVSGRASDYEQYF.

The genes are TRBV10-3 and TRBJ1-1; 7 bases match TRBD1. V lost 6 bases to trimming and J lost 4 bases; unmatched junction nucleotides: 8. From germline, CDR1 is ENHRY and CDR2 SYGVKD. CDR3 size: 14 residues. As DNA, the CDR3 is TGTGCCATCAGCCGGACAGGTGGGTCCACTGAAGCTTTCTTT. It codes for CAISRTGGSTEAFF.

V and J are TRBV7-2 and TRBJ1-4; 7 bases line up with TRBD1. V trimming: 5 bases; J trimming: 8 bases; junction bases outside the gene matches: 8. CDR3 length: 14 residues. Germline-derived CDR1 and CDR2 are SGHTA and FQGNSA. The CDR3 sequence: CASSRGTAREKLFF. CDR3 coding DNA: TGTGCCAGCAGCCGCGGGACAGCTCGGGAAAAACTGTTTTTT.

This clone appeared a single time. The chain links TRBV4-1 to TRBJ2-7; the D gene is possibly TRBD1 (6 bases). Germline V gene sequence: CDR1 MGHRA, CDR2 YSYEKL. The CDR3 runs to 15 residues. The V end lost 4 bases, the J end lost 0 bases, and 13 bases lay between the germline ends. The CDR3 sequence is CASSPPGHPSYEQYF. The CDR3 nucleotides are TGCGCCAGCAGCCCTCCGGGACATCCCTCCTACGAGCAGTACTTC.

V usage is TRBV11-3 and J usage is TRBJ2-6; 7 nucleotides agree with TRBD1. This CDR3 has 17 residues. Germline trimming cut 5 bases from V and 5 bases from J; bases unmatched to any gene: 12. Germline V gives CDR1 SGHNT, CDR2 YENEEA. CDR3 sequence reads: CASSEGARQSRANVLTF. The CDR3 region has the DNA TGTGCCAGCAGCGAGGGGGCTCGACAAAGTCGGGCCAACGTCCTGACTTTC.

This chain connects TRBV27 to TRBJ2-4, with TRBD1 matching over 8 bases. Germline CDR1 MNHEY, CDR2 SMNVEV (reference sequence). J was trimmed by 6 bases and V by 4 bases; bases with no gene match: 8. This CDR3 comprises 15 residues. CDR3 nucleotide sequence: TGTGCCAGCAGTTCTCCCCGGACAGGGTTAAACATTCAGTACTTC. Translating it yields CASSSPRTGLNIQYF.

The chain's CDR3 is CAWRRDREIDTQYF. The CDR3, as DNA: TGTGCCTGGCGCCGGGACAGGGAGATAGATACGCAGTATTTT. The chain is built from TRBV30 and TRBJ2-3; 9 bases are shared with TRBD1. This CDR3 comprises 14 residues. V lost 5 bases, J lost 5 bases, and 8 bases stayed unmatched. Germline assignment: CDR1 GTSNPN and CDR2 SVGIG (reference sequence).

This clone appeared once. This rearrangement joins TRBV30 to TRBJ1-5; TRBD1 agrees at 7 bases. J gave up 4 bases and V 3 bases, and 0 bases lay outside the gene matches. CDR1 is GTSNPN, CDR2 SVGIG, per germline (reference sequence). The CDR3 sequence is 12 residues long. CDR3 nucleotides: TGTGCCTGGAGACAGGGGAATCAGCCCCAGCATTTT. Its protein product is CAWRQGNQPQHF.